This T cell receptor beta chain was sequenced during a study of T cells in Graves' hyperthyroidism and ophthalmopathy. Study observations and caveats: Most expanded thyroid clonotypes above 0.001 also appeared in blood. A model of 13 V-J features distinguished ophthalmopathy from stable hyperthyroidism.

This clonotype appeared many times. No antigen is known for it. Ophthalmopathy patients showed a Clinical Activity Score of at least 3, NOSPECS grade of at least 4 and duration under 3 months. The PBMCs were sourced from fresh peripheral blood (approximately 9 ml). TCR beta CDR3 regions were amplified from RNA transcripts. First-round RT-PCR with HTBI primers amplified the TCR CDR3 region. TCRdb passed the multiplex PCR reads through MiXCR, listing each CDR3 protein once. The profile shows hundreds of thousands of distinct CDR3 sequences, around 20% of them singletons. The sequenced sample consisted of blood. This TCR was sampled from a man aged 35 to 55 with Graves' ophthalmopathy.

CDR3 bases: TGTGCCAGCAGTTTATCGTCGGGGACTAGCGGGAGGCTAACACCCTCCTACAATGAGCAGTTCTTC. This gives the protein CASSLSSGTSGRLTPSYNEQFF. The V gene is TRBV27, the J gene TRBJ2-1; 15 bases map to TRBD2. The CDR3 contains 22 residues. V shed 0 bases and J 0 bases; nucleotides not matched to a gene: 12. Germline V CDR1 and CDR2: MNHEY, SMNVEV (reference sequence).